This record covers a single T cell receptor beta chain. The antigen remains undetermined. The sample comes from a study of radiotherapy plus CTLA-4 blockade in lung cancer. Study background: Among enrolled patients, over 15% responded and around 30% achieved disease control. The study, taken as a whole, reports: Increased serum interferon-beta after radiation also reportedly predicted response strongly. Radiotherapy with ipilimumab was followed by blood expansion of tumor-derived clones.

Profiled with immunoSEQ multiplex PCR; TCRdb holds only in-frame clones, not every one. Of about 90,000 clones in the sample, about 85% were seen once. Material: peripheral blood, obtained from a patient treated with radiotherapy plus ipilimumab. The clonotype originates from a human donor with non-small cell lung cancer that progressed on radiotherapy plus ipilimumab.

The CDR3 DNA reads as TGTGCCAGCAGAACCGGGACAGGGAACTCACCCCTCCACTTT. Its protein product is CASRTGTGNSPLHF. V gene TRBV25-1 combines with J gene TRBJ1-6, with 9 bases aligning to TRBD1. Germline trimming cut 6 bases from V and 10 bases from J; bases unmatched to any gene: 7. The CDR3 extends over 14 amino acids. Germline values: CDR1 MGHDK, CDR2 SYGVNS.